These T cell receptor beta chains were read from a single sample in a study of neurological immune-mediated disorders. From the 5' RACE reads, TCRdb called clonotypes with MiXCR, one entry per CDR3 protein. Of tens of thousands of distinct CDR3 sequences in the sample, approximately 10% were seen once. The sample was PBMCs. The receptors derive from a woman aged 30 to 39 with HTLV-1-associated myelopathy (HAM/TSP). Both conserved end residues are trimmed from each CDR3. Fields, in order: CDR3 length, V gene, clone size, CDR3 protein. Some rows have no size entry. The others give once, few or many, or a class for an expanded clone.

CDR3 length: 9
V gene: TRBV20-1
clone size: many
CDR3 protein: SAWTGYGYT

CDR3 length: 12
V gene: TRBV6-6
clone size: many
CDR3 protein: ASSYSTGRDGYT

CDR3 length: 12
V gene: TRBV20-1
clone size: many
CDR3 protein: SARTTVNTGELF

CDR3 length: 12
V gene: TRBV5-1
clone size: many
CDR3 protein: ASSNGQGYYEQY

CDR3 length: 14
V gene: TRBV18
clone size: many
CDR3 protein: ASSPPGKGANQPQH

CDR3 length: 11
V gene: TRBV7-9
clone size: many
CDR3 protein: ASSFETGNTIY

CDR3 length: 12
V gene: TRBV6-2/TRBV6-3
clone size: many
CDR3 protein: ASSDTSRGNEQF

CDR3 length: 15
V gene: TRBV5-1
clone size: many
CDR3 protein: ASSSRAGTGSTGELF

CDR3 length: 13
V gene: TRBV5-1
clone size: many
CDR3 protein: ASSLDNPWGEKLF

CDR3 length: 13
V gene: TRBV20-1
clone size: many
CDR3 protein: SARDQGLSSYEQY

CDR3 length: 10
V gene: TRBV5-1
clone size: many
CDR3 protein: ASSLMGIEQY

CDR3 length: 12
V gene: TRBV12-3/TRBV12-4
clone size: many
CDR3 protein: ASSFMYSGNTIY

CDR3 length: 11
V gene: TRBV7-3
clone size: many
CDR3 protein: ASSRDGTDTQY

CDR3 length: 15
V gene: TRBV4-2
clone size: many
CDR3 protein: ASSQVSGQEGSYEQY

CDR3 length: 11
V gene: TRBV10-3
clone size: many
CDR3 protein: AISQQGTGELF

CDR3 length: 13
V gene: TRBV5-1
clone size: many
CDR3 protein: ASNSSGGGSGEQF

CDR3 length: 13
V gene: TRBV12-3/TRBV12-4
clone size: many
CDR3 protein: ASSQDRGLGDTQY

CDR3 length: 14
V gene: TRBV5-1
clone size: many
CDR3 protein: ASSLVGLATNEKLF

CDR3 length: 11
V gene: TRBV20-1
clone size: many
CDR3 protein: SARTGSKNIQY

CDR3 length: 11
V gene: TRBV20-1
clone size: many
CDR3 protein: SAQGGGGLGYT

CDR3 length: 12
V gene: TRBV15
clone size: many
CDR3 protein: ATSDRGNTGELF

CDR3 length: 14
V gene: TRBV24-1
clone size: many
CDR3 protein: ATSDLAGGRTGELF

CDR3 length: 13
V gene: TRBV7-2
clone size: many
CDR3 protein: ASSWLQGASYEQY

CDR3 length: 12
V gene: TRBV25-1
clone size: many
CDR3 protein: ASSVGTGGEGYT

CDR3 length: 13
V gene: TRBV29-1
clone size: many
CDR3 protein: SVRLAGGYYNEQF

CDR3 length: 11
V gene: TRBV20-1
clone size: many
CDR3 protein: SARGIRGNEQF

CDR3 length: 16
V gene: TRBV20-1
clone size: many
CDR3 protein: SASPRDRGLLPSSPLH

CDR3 length: 12
V gene: TRBV20-1
clone size: many
CDR3 protein: SARGGQSNQPQH

CDR3 length: 12
V gene: TRBV6-4
clone size: NA
CDR3 protein: ASSDAGGTGELF

CDR3 length: 14
V gene: TRBV7-2
clone size: many
CDR3 protein: ASSLNLAGGVYGYT

CDR3 length: 13
V gene: TRBV20-1
clone size: NA
CDR3 protein: SARSQGKGTDTQY

CDR3 length: 16
V gene: TRBV7-8
clone size: many
CDR3 protein: ASSPGRAGLFGDQPQH

CDR3 length: 12
V gene: TRBV6-5
clone size: many
CDR3 protein: ASSSYITTGELF

CDR3 length: 12
V gene: TRBV5-1
clone size: many
CDR3 protein: ASSLGEVGVGYT

CDR3 length: 15
V gene: TRBV20-1
clone size: many
CDR3 protein: SAARTGTSGVMYEQY

CDR3 length: 12
V gene: TRBV5-1
clone size: many
CDR3 protein: ASSGPDRAREQY